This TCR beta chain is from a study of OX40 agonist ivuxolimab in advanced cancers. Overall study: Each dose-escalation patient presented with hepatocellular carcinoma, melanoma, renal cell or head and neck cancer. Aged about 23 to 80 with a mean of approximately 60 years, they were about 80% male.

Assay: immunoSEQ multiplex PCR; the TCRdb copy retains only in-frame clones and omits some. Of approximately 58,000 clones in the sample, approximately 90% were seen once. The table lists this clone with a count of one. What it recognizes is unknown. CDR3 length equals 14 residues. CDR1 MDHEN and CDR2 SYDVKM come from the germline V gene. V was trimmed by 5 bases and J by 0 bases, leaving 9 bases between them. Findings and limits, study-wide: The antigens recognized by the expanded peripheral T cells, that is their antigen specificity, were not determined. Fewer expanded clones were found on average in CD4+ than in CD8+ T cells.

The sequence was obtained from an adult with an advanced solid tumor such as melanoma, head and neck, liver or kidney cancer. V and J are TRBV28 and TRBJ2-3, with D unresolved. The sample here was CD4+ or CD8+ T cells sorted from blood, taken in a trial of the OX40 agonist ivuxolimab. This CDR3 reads CASSPAGSTDTQYF. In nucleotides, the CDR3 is TGTGCCAGCAGTCCCGCTGGAAGCACAGATACGCAGTATTTT.